Shown below are 18 T cell receptor beta chains from a single sample sequenced in a study of early T cells in non-severe SARS-CoV-2 infection. TCRdb itself ran the 5' RACE reads through MiXCR, one entry per CDR3 protein. The table lists about 76,000 distinct CDR3 sequences, approximately 11% of them singletons. The source material was whole blood. The receptor source for this set is an adult who was a healthcare worker with PCR-confirmed SARS-CoV-2 infection or an uninfected control (not recorded which).

This clonotype was picked up many times. The V call is TRBV20-1, the J call TRBJ1-5; 7 positions agree with TRBD1. Trimming removed 0 bases from V and 7 bases from J; junction bases left unmatched: 6. Germline V gene data show CDR1 as DFQATT and CDR2 as SNEGSKA (reference sequence). This CDR3 region has 14 residues. CDR3 sequence reads: CSARDWQGGQPQHF. The CDR3 DNA is TGCAGTGCTAGAGACTGGCAGGGGGGACAGCCCCAGCATTTT.

This clonotype was observed many times. V is TRBV6-2 or TRBV6-3 and J is TRBJ1-1, with D maybe TRBD1 (6 bases). The V gene's germline CDR1 is MNHEY and CDR2 SVGEGT. The CDR3 runs 16 residues. V was shortened by 3 bases and J by 12 bases, with 26 bases between the two germline ends. The DNA for the CDR3 is TGTGCCAGCAGTTATACCACAGGGAAGAGTGGGTTGGCGTCTTTCTTT. This translates into CASSYTTGKSGLASFF.

The sample holds many counts of this clonotype. The genes are TRBV10-3 and TRBJ2-3, with TRBD1 as a possible D gene (5 bases). The CDR3 contains 14 residues. Per the germline V gene, CDR1 is ENHRY and CDR2 is SYGVKD. Trimming pared 6 bases from V and 3 bases from J, leaving 13 bases between. The CDR3 sequence: CAIRRDGATDTQYF. In nucleotides, the CDR3 is TGTGCCATCAGAAGGGATGGGGCGACAGATACGCAGTATTTT.

This clonotype was observed at least ten times. The genes are TRBV5-1 and TRBJ2-1; the D gene is possibly TRBD1 (5 bases). CDR1 SGHRS and CDR2 YFSETQ come from the germline V gene. The ends were cut back, 0 bases at V and 6 bases at J, with 10 bases in the middle. The CDR3 sequence is 14 residues long. The CDR3 sequence: CASSLEVGANEQFF. DNA of the CDR3: TGCGCCAGCAGCTTGGAGGTTGGGGCCAATGAGCAGTTCTTC.

This clonotype has just a few counts. The rearrangement links TRBV7-2 to TRBJ2-3; possible D gene TRBD2, 6 bases. V was cut by 6 bases and J by 0 bases, with 16 bases left in between. Germline V gene sequence: CDR1 SGHTA, CDR2 FQGNSA. The CDR3 consists of 16 residues. The CDR3 protein is CASSLLAGFSTDTQYF. In nucleotides, the CDR3 is TGTGCCAGCAGTCTCCTGGCGGGGTTTAGCACAGATACGCAGTATTTT.

This clonotype was detected many times. The gene calls are TRBV29-1 and TRBJ1-5; TRBD1 is a possible D gene (5 bases). CDR1 is SQVTM and CDR2 is ANQGSEA in the germline V gene. Trimming shortened V by 7 bases and J by 3 bases, and 19 bases separated the two germline ends. The CDR3 length is 15 residues. CDR3 DNA: TGCAGCGCCGCCTTTACCGGGGCAAACAATCAGCCCCAGCATTTT. Translating gives CSAAFTGANNQPQHF.

This sequence joins TRBV10-1 and TRBJ2-2, with unresolved D. V was cut by 0 bases and J by 0 bases, with 8 bases left in between. Germline-derived CDR1 and CDR2 are WNHNN and SYGVQD (reference sequence). This CDR3 spans 16 amino acids. The CDR3 nucleotides are TGCGCCAGCAGTGAGTCTTGGCTGACGAACACCGGGGAGCTGTTTTTT. Its translation is CASSESWLTNTGELFF.

J is TRBJ2-5 and V is TRBV29-1; maybe TRBD1 (6 bases). Germline assignment: CDR1 SQVTM and CDR2 ANQGSEA. The CDR3 contains 13 residues. The CDR3 reads CSVQGSAGETQYF. CDR3 nucleotides: TGCAGTGTACAGGGTTCGGCAGGGGAGACCCAGTACTTC.

This clonotype occurred many times. This chain links TRBV12-3 or TRBV12-4 with TRBJ1-2; D not resolved. The CDR3 is 13 residues long. V was cut by 6 bases and J by 4 bases, with 12 bases left in between. CDR3 region: CASRVGGGYGYTF. The CDR3 DNA follows: TGTGCCAGCAGAGTCGGAGGAGGCTATGGCTACACCTTC.

V is TRBV10-3 and J is TRBJ1-5, with 7 bases matching TRBD1. The germline V gene has CDR1 ENHRY and CDR2 SYGVKD. The V gene end was trimmed by 10 bases and the J gene end by 7 bases; junction bases not matched to a gene: 13. The CDR3 extends over 14 amino acids. The DNA for the CDR3 is TGTGCCACCACCGGGACAGTCAACGTACAGCCCCAGCATTTT. It translates to CATTGTVNVQPQHF.

In its sample, this clonotype was seen many times. V gene TRBV7-2 combines with J gene TRBJ1-2, with TRBD1 matching over 8 bases. V lost 1 base, J lost 2 bases, and 3 bases stayed unmatched. Per germline, CDR1 SGHTA and CDR2 FQGNSA. The CDR3 runs 15 residues. The CDR3 DNA is TGTGCCAGCAGCTTAGAGACAGGGGCCAACTATGGCTACACCTTC. This sequence encodes CASSLETGANYGYTF.

The rearrangement links TRBV2 to TRBJ2-7, with no clear D. There are 12 residues in the CDR3. CDR1 SNHLY and CDR2 FYNNEI come from the germline V gene. V was cut by 6 bases and J by 7 bases, with 13 bases left in between. Here the CDR3 reads CASSAAYLEQYF. CDR3 coding DNA: TGTGCCAGCAGCGCAGCCTACCTGGAGCAGTACTTC.

Many counts were recorded for this clonotype. V usage is TRBV6-5 and J usage is TRBJ1-1; D uncertain. There are 15 residues in the CDR3. Germline CDR1 and CDR2: MNHEY and SVGAGI. V shed 3 bases and J shed 3 bases, with 14 bases lying between them. The CDR3 sequence: CASSYESPVDTEAFF. The CDR3 DNA reads as TGTGCCAGCAGTTATGAGAGCCCCGTGGACACTGAAGCTTTCTTT.

The J gene is TRBJ1-5, the V gene TRBV4-1; the D is unclear. This CDR3 spans 18 amino acids. Germline lookup yields CDR1 MGHRA and CDR2 YSYEKL. V was trimmed by 4 bases and J by 0 bases, leaving 19 bases between them. CDR3 bases: TGCGCCAGCAGCCCCAAGTTCGGGTCTGGTGGTAGCAATCAGCCCCAGCATTTT. This gives the protein CASSPKFGSGGSNQPQHF.

This clonotype appeared a few times. The V gene is TRBV21-1, the J gene TRBJ2-7. TRBV21-1 is a pseudogene. This CDR3 spans 12 amino acids. The chain's CDR3 is CASSLRVQEEYF. CDR3 in DNA: TGTGCCAGCAGCTTAAGGGTGCAGGAGGAGTACTTC.

This clonotype has more than one count but fewer than ten. The rearrangement joins TRBV5-1 to TRBJ1-2; TRBD1 matches 7 bases. Germline CDR1 and CDR2: SGHRS and YFSETQ. The CDR3 is made up of 13 amino acids. Trimming took 4 bases from V and 7 from J; bases not matched to a gene: 7. The CDR3 bases are TGCGCCAGCAGCCCCGACAGGGTTAGTGGCTACACCTTC. It yields the protein CASSPDRVSGYTF.

This clonotype was observed a few times. The genes are TRBV27 and TRBJ2-4; the D is unclear. The CDR3 covers 14 residues. Trimming cost V 2 bases and J 1 base, with 6 bases left between them. Germline-derived CDR1 and CDR2 are MNHEY and SMNVEV (reference sequence). The CDR3 DNA is TGTGCCAGCAGTTTAGGGGTGGCCAAAAACATTCAGTACTTC. This codes for CASSLGVAKNIQYF.

This clonotype was seen more than once but under ten times. The J gene is TRBJ2-5, the V gene TRBV6-1, with TRBD2 as a possible D gene (6 bases). This CDR3 has 16 amino acids. Trimming cost V 4 bases and J 4 bases, with 19 bases left between them. Germline V gives CDR1 MNHNS, CDR2 SASEGT. The CDR3 nucleotides are TGTGCCAGCAGTGCTGCTCTCGCGGCCGGGGGAGAGACCCAGTACTTC. Amino acid sequence: CASSAALAAGGETQYF.